In this sample, the clone carrying this TCR beta chain turned up once. The entry originates in a study of blood T cell repertoires in COVID-19. Clones were sequenced by immunoSEQ multiplex PCR, and TCRdb holds only the in-frame ones, with some missing. Here the sample spans 350,000 or so clones, about 87% being singletons. The sequencing sample was made of peripheral blood. The origin of this receptor is a woman aged 30 to 39 with COVID-19, enrolled during active disease.

CDR3 protein: CASSFLDSEAFF. The CDR3 DNA reads TGCGCCAGCAGCTTTTTGGACAGTGAAGCTTTCTTT. The rearrangement links TRBV5-1 to TRBJ1-1; perhaps TRBD1 as D (6 bases). The V and J ends lost 2 bases and 7 bases respectively, with 9 bases between them. Germline V gene lookup returns CDR1 SGHRS and CDR2 YFSETQ. The CDR3 covers 12 residues.